The sequence of this T cell receptor (beta chain) was determined in a study of low-dose radiotherapy and immunotherapy resistance in tumors. Study details: Both drugs were delivered intravenously to patients (nivolumab 240 mg every two weeks and ipilimumab 1 mg/kg every six weeks). One day prior to radiation and immunotherapy, intravenous cyclophosphamide at 200 mg/m2 was given, repeated every two weeks.

Advanced solid tumors lacking tumor-infiltrating lymphocytes were present in eligible patients. Trimming pared 1 base from V and 4 bases from J, leaving 8 bases between. The CDR3 has 14 residues. The germline CDR1 and CDR2 sequences are LNHDA and SQIVND (reference sequence). Both TCRalpha and TCRbeta chains were reverse transcribed with V-gene-specific primers. With a V-primer adapter and a constant-region primer, TCRs were amplified for approximately 19 PCR cycles. mRNA isolates were amplified via in vitro transcription. TCRdb called the reads again in MiXCR, with one record for every CDR3 protein. Among 15,000 to 20,000 distinct CDR3 sequences listed, approximately 79% were seen once.

This receptor was identified in a human donor with advanced metastatic prostate, ovarian, gallbladder or colorectal cancer (not recorded which). This table probably holds off-target reads from a library built for another chain. The chain couples TRBV19 to TRBJ1-5; D is perhaps TRBD1 (5 bases). CDR3 sequence (DNA): TGTGCCAGTAGTATAGCGGCAGGGAATCAGCCCCAGCATTTT. Its translation: CASSIAAGNQPQHF.